Each of the 5 T cell receptor beta chains below was sequenced from the same sample in a study of shared clonotypes between healthy human individuals. Method: immunoSEQ multiplex PCR; TCRdb's copy keeps in-frame clones and lacks some. This sample has approximately 2.1 million clones; approximately 93% occur once, and the top ten carry under 0.45%. Sample: naive CD4+ T cells from PBMCs. Noted subset: CD45RA+ positively selected. The receptors stem from a man younger than 35 in good health. Some clones in this sample may be carry-over from other donors' samples.

The CDR3 region has the DNA TGTGCCAGCAGTGGACGCGTTGGGAGCACTGAAGCTTTCTTT. Amino acids: CASSGRVGSTEAFF. J is TRBJ1-1 and V is TRBV6-5, with D unclear. CDR3 length: 14 amino acids. V was clipped by 5 bases and J by 4 bases, with 14 bases between them. Germline V CDR1 and CDR2: MNHEY, SVGAGI.

The V call is TRBV20-1, the J call TRBJ2-7, with D perhaps matching TRBD2 (6 bases). Germline assignment: CDR1 DFQATT and CDR2 SNEGSKA (reference sequence). The CDR3 runs 11 residues. V was clipped by 6 bases and J by 6 bases, with 12 bases between them. CDR3 nucleotides: TGCAGTGCGGGGGGAAGGCGCGAGCAGTACTTC. Its translation: CSAGGRREQYF.

This clone occurred a few times. This chain joins TRBV6-5 and TRBJ1-1; D is possibly TRBD1 (5 bases). There are 14 residues in the CDR3. The germline CDR1 and CDR2 sequences are MNHEY and SVGAGI. Trimming took off 5 bases at V and 10 bases at J, with 20 bases between the two ends. As DNA, the CDR3 is TGTGCCAGCAGTCGATACCGGGACCGCCTGTTAGCTTTCTTT. It specifies CASSRYRDRLLAFF.

Only one count was recorded for this clone. The J gene is TRBJ1-3, the V gene TRBV21-1; TRBD1 reflects the table's D call only, with no check against the DNA. TRBV21-1 is annotated as a pseudogene. There are 17 residues in the CDR3. DNA for the CDR3: TGTGCCAGCAGTTTATATGAGGACAGGGGGCGAATCCACACCATATATTTT. As protein: CASSLYEDRGRIHTIYF.

The gene calls are TRBV18 and TRBJ1-1; no clear D. CDR1 and CDR2 (germline): KGHSH, LQKENI. The V and J ends lost 6 bases and 6 bases respectively, with 11 bases between them. CDR3 size: 12 residues. The CDR3 bases are TGTGCCAGCTCCCCCCTTCCCCCTGAAGCTTTCTTT. It encodes CASSPLPPEAFF.